This T cell receptor beta chain was sequenced in a study of T cells expressing NK-cell markers. Study overall: The study sequenced eight donors, seven HCMV-seropositive and one seronegative.

This CDR3 has 18 amino acids. Germline lookup yields CDR1 LNHDA and CDR2 SQIVND (reference sequence). TCRdb re-called the 5' RACE reads; every CDR3 protein appears as one record, without DNA. The sample includes 350,000 to 450,000 distinct CDR3 sequences. The specimen sequenced was blood T cells: a sorted CD56 or NKG2C T cell subset, CD4+ or CD8+ T cells, or bulk PBMC T cells (not recorded which). This chain joins TRBV19 and TRBJ2-6; the TCRdb D gene call, TRBD1, has no DNA to confirm it. This TCR was sampled from a man aged 18 to 69 in good health. This CDR3 is CASSPGRRTSSGANVLTF.